The next 7 T cell receptor beta chains were all read from a single sample in a study of T cell repertoires in ileal Crohn's disease (dated by TCRdb to about 2019). Library generation was performed with the immunoSEQ multiplex PCR assay. TCRdb provides this immuneACCESS table in a form limited to in-frame rearrangements. Some clones are lacking; in checked studies, under half of them reflect an unresolved V gene, and why the rest are absent is not known. This sample comprises about 9,200 clones, 70% to 80% of them detected only once. The ten biggest clones cover under 20% of the sample. The label giving this sample's time point can be read as: neoterminal ileum biopsy at postoperative endoscopy, about 6 months after surgery. The sample comprised ileal tissue. These TCRs come from an adult with Crohn's disease.

The V gene is TRBV11-2, the J gene TRBJ1-5, with unresolved D. CDR1 SGHAT and CDR2 FQNNGV come from the germline V gene. V lost 0 bases and J lost 6, with 6 bases in between. The CDR3 totals 13 residues. In DNA form, the CDR3 reads TGTGCCAGCAGCTTAGATCCGAGTCAGCCCCAGCATTTT. It translates to CASSLDPSQPQHF.

The chain recombines TRBV7-2 with TRBJ1-2, with D perhaps matching TRBD1 (5 bases). V lost 4 bases and J 7 bases, leaving 10 bases between the germline ends. The CDR3 is 12 residues long. Germline V gene data show CDR1 as SGHTA and CDR2 as FQGNSA. The CDR3 spells CASSSSQGGYTF. The CDR3 nucleotides are TGTGCCAGCAGCTCATCCCAGGGTGGCTACACCTTC.

The chain recombines TRBV19 with TRBJ2-5, with 10 bases matching TRBD2. The DNA end is a closer match to TRBJ2-7, so the J assignment may be wrong. This CDR3 spans 15 amino acids. Germline V gene data show CDR1 as LNHDA and CDR2 as SQIVND (reference sequence). CDR3 nucleotides: TGTGCCAGTAGAAAGCTAGCGGGAGAGTCCTACGAGCAGTACTTC. Translated, it gives CASRKLAGESYEQYF.

This chain connects TRBV7-2 to TRBJ2-7, with TRBD1 matching over 9 bases. Losses at the gene ends were 5 bases for V and 2 bases for J; bases not matched to a gene: 7. This CDR3 region has 15 residues. Germline values: CDR1 SGHTA, CDR2 FQGNSA. Written as DNA, the CDR3 is TGTGCCAGCAGCCGAAGGGGACAGGGAACCTACGAGCAGTACTTC. Protein sequence: CASSRRGQGTYEQYF.

With respect to this clone: The junction departs from the called germline gene at one end, perhaps through a read error. This chain links TRBV2 with TRBJ1-2; 8 nucleotides agree with TRBD1. Per germline, CDR1 SNHLY and CDR2 FYNNEI. The CDR3 has 13 residues. CDR3 bases: TGTGCCAACAGTCCCCCGACAGGGGTAGGCTACACCTTC. Its translation: CANSPPTGVGYTF.

This clone turned up a few times. This chain uses TRBV5-1 with TRBJ2-5, with 7 bases fitting TRBD1. The V gene's germline CDR1 is SGHRS and CDR2 YFSETQ. J lost 2 bases, V lost 0 bases, and 1 base had no gene match. CDR3 length equals 14 residues. The CDR3 spells CASSLGGQQETQYF. Written as DNA, the CDR3 is TGCGCCAGCAGCTTGGGGGGACAGCAAGAGACCCAGTACTTC.

CDR3 DNA sequence: TGTGCCAGCAGTTTCGGACAGGGGACGACTGAAGCTTTCTTT. This translates into CASSFGQGTTEAFF. The chain employs TRBV28 and TRBJ1-1; TRBD1 matches at 9 bases. CDR1 is MDHEN, CDR2 SYDVKM, per germline. This CDR3 comprises 14 residues. Trimming took 3 bases from V and 5 from J; bases not matched to a gene: 4.